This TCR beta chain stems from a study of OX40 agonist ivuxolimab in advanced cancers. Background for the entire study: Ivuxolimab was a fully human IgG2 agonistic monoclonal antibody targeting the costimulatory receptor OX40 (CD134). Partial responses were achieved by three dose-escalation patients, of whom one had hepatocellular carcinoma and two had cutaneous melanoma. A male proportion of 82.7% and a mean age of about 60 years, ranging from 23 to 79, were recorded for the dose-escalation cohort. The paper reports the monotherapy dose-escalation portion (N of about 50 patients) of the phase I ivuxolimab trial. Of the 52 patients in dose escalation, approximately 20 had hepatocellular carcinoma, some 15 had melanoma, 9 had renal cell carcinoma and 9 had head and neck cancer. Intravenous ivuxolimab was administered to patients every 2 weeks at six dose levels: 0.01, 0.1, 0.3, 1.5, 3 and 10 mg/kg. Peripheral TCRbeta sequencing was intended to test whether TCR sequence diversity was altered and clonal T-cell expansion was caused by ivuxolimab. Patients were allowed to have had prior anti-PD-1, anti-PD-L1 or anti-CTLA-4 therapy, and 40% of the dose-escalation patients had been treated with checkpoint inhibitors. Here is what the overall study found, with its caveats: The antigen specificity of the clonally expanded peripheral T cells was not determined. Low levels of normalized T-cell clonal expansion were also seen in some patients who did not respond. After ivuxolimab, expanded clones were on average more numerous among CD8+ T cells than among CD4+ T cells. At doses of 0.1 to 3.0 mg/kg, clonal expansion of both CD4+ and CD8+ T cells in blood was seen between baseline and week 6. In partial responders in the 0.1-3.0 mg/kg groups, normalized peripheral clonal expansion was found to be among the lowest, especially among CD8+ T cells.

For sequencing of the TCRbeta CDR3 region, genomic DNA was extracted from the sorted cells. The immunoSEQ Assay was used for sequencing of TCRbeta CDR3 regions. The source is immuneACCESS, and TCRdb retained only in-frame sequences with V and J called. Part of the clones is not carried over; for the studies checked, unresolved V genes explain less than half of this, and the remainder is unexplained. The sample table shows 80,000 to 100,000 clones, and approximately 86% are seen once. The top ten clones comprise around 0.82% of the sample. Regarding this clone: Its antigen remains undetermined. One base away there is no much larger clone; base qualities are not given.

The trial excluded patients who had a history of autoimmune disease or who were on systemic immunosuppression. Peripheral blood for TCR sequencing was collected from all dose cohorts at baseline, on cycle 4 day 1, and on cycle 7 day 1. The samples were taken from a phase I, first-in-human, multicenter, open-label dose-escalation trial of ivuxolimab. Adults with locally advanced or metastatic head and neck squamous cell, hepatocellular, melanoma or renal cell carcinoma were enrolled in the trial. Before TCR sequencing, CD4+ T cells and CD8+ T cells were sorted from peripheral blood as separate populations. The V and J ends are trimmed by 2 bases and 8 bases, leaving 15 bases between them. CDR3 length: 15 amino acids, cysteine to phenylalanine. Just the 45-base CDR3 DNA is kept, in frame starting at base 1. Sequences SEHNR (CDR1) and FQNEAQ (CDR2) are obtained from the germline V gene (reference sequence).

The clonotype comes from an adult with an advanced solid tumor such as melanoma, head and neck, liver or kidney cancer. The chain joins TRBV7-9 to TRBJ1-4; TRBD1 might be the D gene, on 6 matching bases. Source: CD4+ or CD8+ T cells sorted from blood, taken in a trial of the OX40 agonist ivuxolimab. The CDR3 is CASSLRQGTGEKLFF. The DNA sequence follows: TGTGCCAGCAGCTTACGGCAGGGGACGGGCGAAAAACTGTTTTTT. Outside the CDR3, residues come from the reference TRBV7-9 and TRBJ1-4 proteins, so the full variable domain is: DTGVSQNPRHKITKRGQNVTFRCDPISEHNRLYWYRQTLGQGPEFLTYFQNEAQLEKSRLLSDRFSAERPKGSFSTLEIQRTEQGDSAMYLCASSLRQGTGEKLFFGSGTQLSVL.